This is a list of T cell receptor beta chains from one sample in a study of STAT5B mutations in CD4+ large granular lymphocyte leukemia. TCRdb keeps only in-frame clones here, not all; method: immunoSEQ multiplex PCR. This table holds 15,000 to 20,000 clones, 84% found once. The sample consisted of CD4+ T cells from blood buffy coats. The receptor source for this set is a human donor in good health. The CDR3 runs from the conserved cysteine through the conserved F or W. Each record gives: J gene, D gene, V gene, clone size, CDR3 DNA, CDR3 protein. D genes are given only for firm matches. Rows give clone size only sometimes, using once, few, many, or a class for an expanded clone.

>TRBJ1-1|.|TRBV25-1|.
TGTGCCAGCAGCACGGGAGGGGCTATGGCCACTGAAGCTTTCTTT
CASSTGGAMATEAFF
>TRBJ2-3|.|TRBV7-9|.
TGTGCCAGCAGCTTAGGGGGCAGAAGTACATTTAGCACAGATACGCAGTATTTT
CASSLGGRSTFSTDTQYF
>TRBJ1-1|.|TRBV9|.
TGTGCCAGCAGCCAAGGGGGAACAACTGAAGCTTTCTTT
CASSQGGTTEAFF
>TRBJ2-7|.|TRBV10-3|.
TGTGCCATCATCGGGGCGCGGGTCGGATACGAGCAGTACTTC
CAIIGARVGYEQYF
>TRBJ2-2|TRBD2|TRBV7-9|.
TGTGCCAGCAGCGGGAGGGCCGGCGGGGAGCTGTTTTTT
CASSGRAGGELFF
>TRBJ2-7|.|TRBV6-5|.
TGTGCCAGCAGTTCTAAGAATTACGAGCAGTACTTC
CASSSKNYEQYF
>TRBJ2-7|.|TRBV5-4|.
TGTGCCAGCAGCTTGGGGGGGAGGTTGGACGAGCAGTACTTC
CASSLGGRLDEQYF
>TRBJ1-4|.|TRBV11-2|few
TGTGCCAGCAGCTTAGAACCCCCGGGTGTGCAAACTAATGAAAAACTGTTTTTT
CASSLEPPGVQTNEKLFF
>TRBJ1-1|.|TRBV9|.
TGTGCCAGCAGCACGCGACCCGGACTTACGGGCACTGAAGCTTTCTTT
CASSTRPGLTGTEAFF
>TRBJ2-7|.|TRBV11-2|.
TGTGCCAGCAGCCGCCCGGGGGCGGGGTTCGAGCAGTACTTC
CASSRPGAGFEQYF
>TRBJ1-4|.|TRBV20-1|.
TGCAGTGGCAAGAGTGAAAAACTGTTTTTT
CSGKSEKLFF
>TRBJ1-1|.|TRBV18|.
TGTGCCAGCTCACCGTCCACAGTGAACACTGAAGCTTTCTTT
CASSPSTVNTEAFF
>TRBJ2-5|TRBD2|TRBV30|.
TGTGCCTGGAGTGTACTAGAGTGGACTAGCGATAAAGAGACCCAGTACTTC
CAWSVLEWTSDKETQYF
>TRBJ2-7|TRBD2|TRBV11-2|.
TGTGCCAGCAGCTTTGACTTCCAAGCGGGGGAGCAGTACTTC
CASSFDFQAGEQYF
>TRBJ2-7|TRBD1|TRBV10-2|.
TGCGCCAGCAGCAGTGGACAGGGATTGGAGCAGTACTTC
CASSSGQGLEQYF
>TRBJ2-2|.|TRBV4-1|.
TGCGCCAGCAGCCGATACCCAGGGGAGGTGAACACCGGGGAGCTGTTTTTT
CASSRYPGEVNTGELFF
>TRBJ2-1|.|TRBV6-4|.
TGTGCCAGCAGTGACGGGAGCTCCTACAATGAGCAGTTCTTC
CASSDGSSYNEQFF
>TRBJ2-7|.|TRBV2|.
TGTGCCAGCACCCAGGACAGCTACGAGCAGTACTTC
CASTQDSYEQYF
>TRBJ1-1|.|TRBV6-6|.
TGTGCCAGCTGGGGCAGTGAGAACACTGAAGCTTTCTTT
CASWGSENTEAFF
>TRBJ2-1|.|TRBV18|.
TGTGCCAGCTCACAGGGAGCCTACAATGAGCAGTTCTTC
CASSQGAYNEQFF
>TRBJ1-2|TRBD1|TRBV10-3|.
TGTGCCATCAGCGGGACAGGGGGAAAGTATGGCTACACCTTC
CAISGTGGKYGYTF
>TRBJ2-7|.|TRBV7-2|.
TGTGCCAGCAGCTTAGTTTACCACGAGCAGTACTTC
CASSLVYHEQYF
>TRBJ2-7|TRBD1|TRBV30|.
TGTGCCTGGAGCCGGGGACAGGGGATAATCTACGAGCAGTACTTC
CAWSRGQGIIYEQYF
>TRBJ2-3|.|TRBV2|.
TGTGCCAGCACTTTTAGGGCAGATACGCAGTATTTT
CASTFRADTQYF
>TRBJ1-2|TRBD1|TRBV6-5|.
TGTGCCAGCAGACAGGGGGCCGGTTATGGCTACACCTTC
CASRQGAGYGYTF
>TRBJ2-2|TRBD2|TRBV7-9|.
TGTGCCAGCACCCTCCCGGGACTAAACACCGGGGAGCTGTTTTTT
CASTLPGLNTGELFF
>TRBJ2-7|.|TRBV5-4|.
TGTGCCAGCAGCCCCGGACGGGGCTACGAGCAGTACTTC
CASSPGRGYEQYF
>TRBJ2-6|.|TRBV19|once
TGTGCCAGTAAGGGGCAGGCTGGGGCCAACGTCCTGACTTTC
CASKGQAGANVLTF
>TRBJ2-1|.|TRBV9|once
TGTGCCAGCAGCGTAGGGGTGACTCAGAGCTCCTACAATGAGCAGTTCTTC
CASSVGVTQSSYNEQFF
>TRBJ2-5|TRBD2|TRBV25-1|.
TGTGCCAGCAGTGAATATATCCTAGCGGGAGGTTCTCAAGAGACCCAGTACTTC
CASSEYILAGGSQETQYF
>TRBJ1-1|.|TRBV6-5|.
TGTGCCAGCAGTTACTCACGGAAAAACACTGAAGCTTTCTTT
CASSYSRKNTEAFF
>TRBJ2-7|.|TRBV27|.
TGTGCCAGCAGTCCGCCGGGCAACCGGGTTCCGTACTTC
CASSPPGNRVPYF
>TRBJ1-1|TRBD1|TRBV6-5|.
TGTGCCAGCAGTTACTTGGGACAGGGCACTGAAGCTTTCTTT
CASSYLGQGTEAFF
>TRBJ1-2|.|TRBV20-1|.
TGCAGTGCTAGCGTCGTGAATGGCTACACCTTC
CSASVVNGYTF
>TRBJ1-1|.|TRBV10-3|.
TGTGCCATCAGTGACGGCTCTAACACTGAAGCTTTCTTT
CAISDGSNTEAFF
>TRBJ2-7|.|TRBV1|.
TGCACCAGCAGCCCGGGAGGGTACGAGCAGTACTTC
CTSSPGGYEQYF
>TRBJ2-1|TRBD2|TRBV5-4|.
TGTGCCAGCAGGACCGGGACTAGCGGAGTTCGGGGTGAGCAGTTCTTC
CASRTGTSGVRGEQFF
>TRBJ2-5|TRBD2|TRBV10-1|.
TGCGCCAGCAGCCACGGGGCTAGCGGGGAAGAGACCCAGTACTTC
CASSHGASGEETQYF
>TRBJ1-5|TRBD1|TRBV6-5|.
TGTGCCAGCAGTTCAACAGGGGGCGGTCAGCCCCAGCATTTT
CASSSTGGGQPQHF
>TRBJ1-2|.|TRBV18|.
TGTGCCAGCTCACCACGTGGGTCCGATGGCTACACCTTC
CASSPRGSDGYTF
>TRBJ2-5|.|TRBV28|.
TGTGCCAGCAGTTTAGGGAGGGGGCCGGGGCAAGAGACCCAGTACTTC
CASSLGRGPGQETQYF
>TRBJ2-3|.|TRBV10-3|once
TGTGCCACCAGGGGCTCCAGCGGGATCACAGATACGCAGTATTTT
CATRGSSGITDTQYF
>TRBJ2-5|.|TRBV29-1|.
TGCAGTACCTCGGCCCCGGGGACCCAGTACTTC
CSTSAPGTQYF
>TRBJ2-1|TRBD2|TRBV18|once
TGTGCCAGCTCAGACTGGATGCGGGCTAGCGGGACAATATACAATGAGCAGTTCTTC
CASSDWMRASGTIYNEQFF
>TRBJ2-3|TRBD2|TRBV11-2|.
TGTGCCAGCAACCTTGAAGGCGGGAGAACGGATACGCAGTATTTT
CASNLEGGRTDTQYF
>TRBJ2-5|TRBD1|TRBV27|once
TGTGCCAGCAGTTTCACAGGGGTAGAGACCCAGTACTTC
CASSFTGVETQYF
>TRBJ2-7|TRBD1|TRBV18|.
TGTGCCAGCTCACGGACAGGGCAATACGAGCAGTACTTC
CASSRTGQYEQYF
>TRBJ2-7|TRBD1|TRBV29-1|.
TGCAGCGTTGTTTACGGACAGGGGCTATACGAGCAGTACTTC
CSVVYGQGLYEQYF
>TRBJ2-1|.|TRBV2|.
TGTGCCAGCAAATTGAGGGGGAGCTCCTACAATGAGCAGTTCTTC
CASKLRGSSYNEQFF
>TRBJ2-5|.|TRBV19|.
TGTGCCAGTAGCCGGGGCCAGGGAGAGACCCAGTACTTC
CASSRGQGETQYF
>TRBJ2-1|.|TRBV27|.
TGTGCCAGCAGTTTAGATAGGAACTACAATGAGCAGTTCTTC
CASSLDRNYNEQFF
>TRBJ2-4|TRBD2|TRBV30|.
TGTGCCTGGAGCCCTAGCGGGGTTTTCAAAAACATTCAGTACTTC
CAWSPSGVFKNIQYF
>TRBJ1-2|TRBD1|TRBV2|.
TGTGCCAGCAGTGAGCTGGCAGGGGGGATCGGCGGCTACACCTTC
CASSELAGGIGGYTF
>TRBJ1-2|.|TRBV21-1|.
TGTGCCAGCAGGGCGGACAGGGAGGGCTACACCTTC
CASRADREGYTF
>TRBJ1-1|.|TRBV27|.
TGTGCCAGCAGTTTACAGGGTCAGGGCTGGACTGAAGCTTTCTTT
CASSLQGQGWTEAFF
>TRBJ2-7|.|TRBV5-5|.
TGTGCCAGCAGCTTGGCCTCCCCGGTCTCCTACGAGCAGTACTTC
CASSLASPVSYEQYF
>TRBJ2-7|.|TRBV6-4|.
TGTGCCAGCAGTAACGTGGGAGGTTACGAGCAGTACTTC
CASSNVGGYEQYF
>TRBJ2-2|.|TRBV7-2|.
TGTGCCAGCAGCTTTGTGGGAGGAGGCACCGGGGAGCTGTTTTTT
CASSFVGGGTGELFF